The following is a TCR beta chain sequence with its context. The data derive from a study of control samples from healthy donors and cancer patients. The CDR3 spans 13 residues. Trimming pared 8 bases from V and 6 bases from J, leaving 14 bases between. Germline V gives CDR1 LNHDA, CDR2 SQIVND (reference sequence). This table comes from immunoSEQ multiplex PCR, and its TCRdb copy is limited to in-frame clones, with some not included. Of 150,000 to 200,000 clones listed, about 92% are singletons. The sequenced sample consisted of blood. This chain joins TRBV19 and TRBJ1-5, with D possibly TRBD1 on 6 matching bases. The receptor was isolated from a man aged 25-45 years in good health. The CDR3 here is CASLQGTGQPQHF. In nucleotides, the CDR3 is TGTGCCAGTTTACAGGGAACGGGTCAGCCCCAGCATTTT.